This TCR beta chain was recorded in a study of blood T cell repertoires in COVID-19. Source study methods: Estimates of nucleated cell counts were drawn from the amplification of reference gene primers. The table came from immunoSEQ multiplex PCR; TCRdb's copy has only in-frame clones and leaves some out. For V, J and clone size, that table is used; D and trimming come from the DNA. This table holds 110,000 or so clones, about four fifths found once. Germline V gene sequence: CDR1 SGHAT, CDR2 FQNNGV. J was trimmed by 8 bases and V by 4 bases; bases with no gene match: 7. The CDR3 contains 14 residues.

Source material: peripheral blood. This receptor was taken from a human donor in a cohort sampled during active COVID-19. V gene TRBV11-2 combines with J gene TRBJ2-1; 8 nucleotides align to TRBD1. The CDR3 DNA reads as TGTGCCAGCAGCTCCCTAGGACAGGGTGATGAGCAGTTCTTC. Its translation: CASSSLGQGDEQFF.